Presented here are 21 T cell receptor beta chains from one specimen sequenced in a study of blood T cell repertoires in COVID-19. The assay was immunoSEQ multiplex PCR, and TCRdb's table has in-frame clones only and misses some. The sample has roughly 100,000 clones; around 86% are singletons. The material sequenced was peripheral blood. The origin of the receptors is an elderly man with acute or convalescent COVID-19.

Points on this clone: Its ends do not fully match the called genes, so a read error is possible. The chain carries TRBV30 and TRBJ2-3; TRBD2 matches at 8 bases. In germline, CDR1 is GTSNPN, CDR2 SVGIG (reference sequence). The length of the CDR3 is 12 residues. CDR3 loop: CAWSVQPGLASF. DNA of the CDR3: TGTGCCTGGAGTGTACAACCCGGACTAGCAAGTTTT.

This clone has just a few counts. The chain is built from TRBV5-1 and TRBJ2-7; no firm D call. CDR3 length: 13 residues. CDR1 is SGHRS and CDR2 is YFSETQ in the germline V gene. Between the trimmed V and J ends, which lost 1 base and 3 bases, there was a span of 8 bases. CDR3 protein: CASSLTSGYEQYF. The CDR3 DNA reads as TGCGCCAGCAGCTTGACCTCCGGCTACGAGCAGTACTTC.

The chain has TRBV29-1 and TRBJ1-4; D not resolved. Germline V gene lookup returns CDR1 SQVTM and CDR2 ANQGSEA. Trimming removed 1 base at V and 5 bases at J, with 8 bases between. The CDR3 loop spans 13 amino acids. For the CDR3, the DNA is TGCAGCGTTGAAGGGAACGGGAATGAAAAACTGTTTTTT. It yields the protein CSVEGNGNEKLFF.

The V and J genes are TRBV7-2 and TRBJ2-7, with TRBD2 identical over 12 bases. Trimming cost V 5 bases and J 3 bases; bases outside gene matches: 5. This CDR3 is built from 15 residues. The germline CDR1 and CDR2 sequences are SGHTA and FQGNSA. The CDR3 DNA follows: TGTGCCAGCAGCCACCGACTAGCGGGAGACTACGAGCAGTACTTC. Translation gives CASSHRLAGDYEQYF.

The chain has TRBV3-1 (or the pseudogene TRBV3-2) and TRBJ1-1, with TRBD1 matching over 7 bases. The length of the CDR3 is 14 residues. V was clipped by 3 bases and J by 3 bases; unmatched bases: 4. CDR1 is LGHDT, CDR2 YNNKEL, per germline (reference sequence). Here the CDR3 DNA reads TGTGCCAGCAGCCACCAGGGACAGTACACTGAAGCTTTCTTT. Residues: CASSHQGQYTEAFF.

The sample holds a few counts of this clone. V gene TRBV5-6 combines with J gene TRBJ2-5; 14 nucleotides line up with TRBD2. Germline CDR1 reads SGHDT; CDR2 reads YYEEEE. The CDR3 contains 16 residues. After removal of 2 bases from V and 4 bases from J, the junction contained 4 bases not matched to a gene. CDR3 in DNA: TGTGCCAGCAGCTTCGGGACTAGCGGGAGCGGAGAGACCCAGTACTTC. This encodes CASSFGTSGSGETQYF.

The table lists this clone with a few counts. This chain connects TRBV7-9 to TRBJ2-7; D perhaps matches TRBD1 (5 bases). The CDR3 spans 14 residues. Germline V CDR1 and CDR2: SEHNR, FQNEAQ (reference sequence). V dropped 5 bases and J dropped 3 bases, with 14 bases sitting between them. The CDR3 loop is CASSADSELYEQYF. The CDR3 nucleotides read TGTGCCAGCAGCGCCGACAGCGAGCTCTACGAGCAGTACTTC.

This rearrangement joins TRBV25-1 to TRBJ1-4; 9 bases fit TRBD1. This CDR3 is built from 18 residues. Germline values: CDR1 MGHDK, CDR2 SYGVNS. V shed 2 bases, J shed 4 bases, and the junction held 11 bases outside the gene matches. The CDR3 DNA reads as TGTGCCAGCAGTGAACAAAGAGGGACAGGGAATATTAATGAAAAACTGTTTTTT. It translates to CASSEQRGTGNINEKLFF.

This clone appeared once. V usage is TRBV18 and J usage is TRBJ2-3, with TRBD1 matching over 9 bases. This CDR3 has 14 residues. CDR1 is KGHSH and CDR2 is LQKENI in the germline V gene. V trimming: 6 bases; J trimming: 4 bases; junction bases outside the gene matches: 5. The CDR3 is CASSPTGGPDTQYF. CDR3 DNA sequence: TGTGCCAGCTCCCCCACAGGGGGCCCAGATACGCAGTATTTT.

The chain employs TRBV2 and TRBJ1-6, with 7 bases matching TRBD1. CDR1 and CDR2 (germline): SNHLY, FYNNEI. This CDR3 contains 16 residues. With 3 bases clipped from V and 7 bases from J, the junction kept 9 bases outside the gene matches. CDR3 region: CASSDSRGVHNSPLHF. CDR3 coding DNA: TGTGCCAGCAGTGACAGCAGGGGGGTTCACAATTCACCCCTCCACTTT.

CDR3 DNA sequence: TGTGCCAGCAGCCAAAAACCCCGACTAGGGACCAATGAGCAGTTCTTC. This translates into CASSQKPRLGTNEQFF. V and J are TRBV27 and TRBJ2-1, with D possibly TRBD2 on 6 matching bases. CDR3 size: 16 residues. The germline V and J ends were trimmed by 6 bases and 6 bases, with 21 bases remaining between them. The V gene's germline CDR1 is MNHEY and CDR2 SMNVEV (reference sequence).

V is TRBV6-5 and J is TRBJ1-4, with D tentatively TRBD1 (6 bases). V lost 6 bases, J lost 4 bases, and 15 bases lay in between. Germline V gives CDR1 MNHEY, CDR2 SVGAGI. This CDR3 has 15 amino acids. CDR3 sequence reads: CASRTTGLGNEKLFF. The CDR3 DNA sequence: TGTGCCAGCAGAACGACAGGCTTGGGTAATGAAAAACTGTTTTTT.

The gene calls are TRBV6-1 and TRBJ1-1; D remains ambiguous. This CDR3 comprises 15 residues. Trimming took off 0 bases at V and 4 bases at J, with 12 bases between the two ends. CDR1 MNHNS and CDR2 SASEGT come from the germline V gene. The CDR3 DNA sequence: TGTGCCAGCAGTGAAGCGCGGGGTGTGGGCACTGAAGCTTTCTTT. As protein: CASSEARGVGTEAFF.

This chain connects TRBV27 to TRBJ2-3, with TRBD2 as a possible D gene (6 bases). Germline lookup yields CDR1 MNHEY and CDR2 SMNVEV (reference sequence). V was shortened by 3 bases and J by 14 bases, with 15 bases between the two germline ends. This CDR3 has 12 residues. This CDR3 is CASSLDGRRGYF. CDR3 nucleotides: TGTGCCAGCAGTTTGGACGGGAGAAGGGGGTATTTT.

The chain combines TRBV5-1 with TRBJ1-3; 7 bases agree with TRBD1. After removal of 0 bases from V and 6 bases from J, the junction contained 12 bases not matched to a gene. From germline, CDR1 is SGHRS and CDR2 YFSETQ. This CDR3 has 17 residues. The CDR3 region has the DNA TGCGCCAGCAGCTTGGTGGGCACGCCAGGGGGTTTAAACACCATATATTTT. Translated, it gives CASSLVGTPGGLNTIYF.

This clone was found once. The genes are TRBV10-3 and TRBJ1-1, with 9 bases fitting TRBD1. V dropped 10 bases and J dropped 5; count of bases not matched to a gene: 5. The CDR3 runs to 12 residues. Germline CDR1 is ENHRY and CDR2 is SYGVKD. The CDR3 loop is CATGQGGTEAFF. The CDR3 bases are TGTGCCACGGGACAGGGCGGGACTGAAGCTTTCTTT.

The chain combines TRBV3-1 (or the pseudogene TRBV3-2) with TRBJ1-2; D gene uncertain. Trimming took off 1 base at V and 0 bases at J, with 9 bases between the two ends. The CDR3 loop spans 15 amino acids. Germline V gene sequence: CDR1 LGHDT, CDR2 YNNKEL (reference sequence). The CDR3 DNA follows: TGTGCCAGCAGCCAAGCACTGCATTCTAACTATGGCTACACCTTC. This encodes CASSQALHSNYGYTF.

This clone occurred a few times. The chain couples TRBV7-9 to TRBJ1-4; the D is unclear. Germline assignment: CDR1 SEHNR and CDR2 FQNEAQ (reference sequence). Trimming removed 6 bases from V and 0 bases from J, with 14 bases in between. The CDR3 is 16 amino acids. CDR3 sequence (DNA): TGTGCCAGCAGTCCCCGGTACGGTGCAACTAATGAAAAACTGTTTTTT. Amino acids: CASSPRYGATNEKLFF.

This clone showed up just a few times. Here the CDR3 reads CASSYLAGGYNEQFF. Written as DNA, the CDR3 is TGCGCCAGCAGCTATCTAGCGGGAGGGTACAATGAGCAGTTCTTC. The genes are TRBV5-1 and TRBJ2-1, with 12 bases identical to TRBD2. CDR1 and CDR2 from the germline V gene are SGHRS and YFSETQ. This CDR3 is built from 15 residues. After removal of 3 bases from V and 4 bases from J, the junction contained 2 bases not matched to a gene. Using reference TRBV5-1 and TRBJ2-1 for the parts outside the CDR3, the full variable domain is KAGVTQTPRYLIKTRGQQVTLSCSPISGHRSVSWYQQTPGQGLQFLFEYFSETQRNKGNFPGRFSGRQFSNSRSEMNVSTLELGDSALYLCASSYLAGGYNEQFFGPGTRLTVL.

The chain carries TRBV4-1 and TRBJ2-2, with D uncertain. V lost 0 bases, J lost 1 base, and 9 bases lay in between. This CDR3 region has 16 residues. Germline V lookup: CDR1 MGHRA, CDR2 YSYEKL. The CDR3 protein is CASSQDRVMNTGELFF. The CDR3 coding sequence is TGCGCCAGCAGCCAAGATCGGGTCATGAACACCGGGGAGCTGTTTTTT.

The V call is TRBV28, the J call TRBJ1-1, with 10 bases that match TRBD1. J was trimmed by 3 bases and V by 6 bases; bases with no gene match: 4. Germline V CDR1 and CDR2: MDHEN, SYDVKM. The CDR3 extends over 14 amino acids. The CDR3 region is CASSDRGLDTEAFF. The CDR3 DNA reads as TGTGCCAGCAGCGACAGGGGGCTGGACACTGAAGCTTTCTTT.